In this sample, the clone carrying this TCR beta chain turned up a few times. Its specificity is unknown. This entry comes from a study of Graves' ophthalmopathy and Graves' hyperthyroidism. About the study: Peripheral blood was gathered at first diagnosis, ahead of any treatment whatsoever. Study results and limitations: With roughly 65% sensitivity and approximately 72% specificity, the model predicted ophthalmopathy progression. Blood also harbored most expanded thyroid clonotypes above 0.001 frequency.

Amplification of the TCR beta CDR3 regions used RNA transcripts (as template). First-round RT-PCR relied on HTBI primers, and a second-round multiplex PCR came next. In TCRdb, the multiplex PCR reads were re-called with MiXCR into one record per CDR3 protein. The sample yields a few hundred thousand distinct CDR3 sequences, roughly a fifth seen once. The CDR3 spans 14 residues. V was shortened by 3 bases and J by 7 bases, with 19 bases between the two germline ends. Looked up from germline, CDR1 is DFQATT and CDR2 is SNEGSKA (reference sequence). The chain uses TRBV20-1 and TRBJ2-7, with D hard to call. The clonotype originates from a woman aged 45-65 years with Graves' ophthalmopathy. The sample comprised peripheral blood. Written as DNA, the CDR3 is TGCAGTGCTAGGAAGCCGCCCCTAGTACGGGAGCAGTACTTC. Its translation: CSARKPPLVREQYF.